This T cell receptor (beta chain) was captured by sequencing in a study of a mutant IDH1 vaccine in newly diagnosed glioma. Germline V gene lookup returns CDR1 SGDLS and CDR2 YYNGEE. Trimming took off 7 bases at V and 0 bases at J, with 8 bases between the two ends. The CDR3 length is 13 residues. Clones were sequenced by immunoSEQ multiplex PCR, and TCRdb holds only the in-frame ones, with some missing. The sample has fewer than 65,000 clones, roughly 80% seen once. This clone came up a few times. The antigen is undetermined. Time point meaning: week 11, during vaccination. The investigators gave 300 ug of mutant IDH1 20-mer peptide in each vaccine dose, together with topical imiquimod.

The TCR was taken from a man between 45 and 60 years old with glioma. The sample in question was PBMCs, obtained from a glioma patient whose treatment included an IDH1 peptide vaccine. This sequence joins TRBV9 and TRBJ1-3; maybe TRBD1 (6 bases). This CDR3 is CASGGSSGNTIYF. CDR3 sequence (DNA): TGTGCCAGCGGGGGCAGCTCTGGAAACACCATATATTTT.